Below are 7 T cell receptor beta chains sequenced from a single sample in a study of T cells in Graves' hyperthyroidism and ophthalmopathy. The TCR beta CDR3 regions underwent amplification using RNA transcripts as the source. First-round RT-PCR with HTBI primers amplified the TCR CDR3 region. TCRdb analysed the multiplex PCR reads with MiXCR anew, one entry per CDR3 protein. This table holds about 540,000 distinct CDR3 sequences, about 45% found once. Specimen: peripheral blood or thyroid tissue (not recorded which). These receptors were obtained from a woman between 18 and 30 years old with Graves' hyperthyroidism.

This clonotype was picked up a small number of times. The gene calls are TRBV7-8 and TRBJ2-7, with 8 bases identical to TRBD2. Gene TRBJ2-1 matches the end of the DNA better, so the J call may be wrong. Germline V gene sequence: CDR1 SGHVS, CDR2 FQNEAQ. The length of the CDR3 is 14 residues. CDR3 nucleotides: TGTGCCAGCCAGCGACGTAGCGGGGTAGGTGAGCAGTTCTTC. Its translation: CASQRRSGVGEQFF.

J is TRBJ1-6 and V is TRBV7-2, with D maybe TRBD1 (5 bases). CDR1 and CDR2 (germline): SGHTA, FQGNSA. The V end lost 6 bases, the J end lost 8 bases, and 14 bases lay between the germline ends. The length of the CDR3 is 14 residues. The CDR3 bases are TGTGCCAGCAGTCCGAAGGGGACTGATTCACCCCTCCACTTT. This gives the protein CASSPKGTDSPLHF.

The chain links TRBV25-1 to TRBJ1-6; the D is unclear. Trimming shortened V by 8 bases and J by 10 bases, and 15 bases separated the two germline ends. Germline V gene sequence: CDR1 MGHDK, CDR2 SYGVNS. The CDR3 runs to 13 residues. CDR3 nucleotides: TGTGCCAGCGTCCGGGAAAAAGGATCACCCCTCCACTTT. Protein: CASVREKGSPLHF.

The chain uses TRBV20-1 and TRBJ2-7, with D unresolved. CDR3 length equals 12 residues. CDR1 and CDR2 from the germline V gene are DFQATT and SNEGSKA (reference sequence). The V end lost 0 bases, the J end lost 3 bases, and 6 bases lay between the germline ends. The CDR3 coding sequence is TGCAGTGCTAGAGAGGGCGGCTACGAGCAGTACTTC. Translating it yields CSAREGGYEQYF.

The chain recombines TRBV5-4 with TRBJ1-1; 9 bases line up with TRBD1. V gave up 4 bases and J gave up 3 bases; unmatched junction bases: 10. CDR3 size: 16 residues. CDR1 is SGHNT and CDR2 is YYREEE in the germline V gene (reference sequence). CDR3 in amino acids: CASSPVTGGLYTEAFF. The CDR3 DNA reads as TGTGCCAGCAGCCCAGTGACAGGGGGATTGTACACTGAAGCTTTCTTT.

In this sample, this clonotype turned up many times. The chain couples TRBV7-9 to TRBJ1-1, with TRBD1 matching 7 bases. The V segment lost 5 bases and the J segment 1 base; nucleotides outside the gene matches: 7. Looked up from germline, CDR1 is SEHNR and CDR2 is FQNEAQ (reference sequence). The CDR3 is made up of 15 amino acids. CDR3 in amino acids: CASSTYRGANTEAFF. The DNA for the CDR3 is TGTGCCAGCAGCACGTACAGGGGTGCGAACACTGAAGCTTTCTTT.

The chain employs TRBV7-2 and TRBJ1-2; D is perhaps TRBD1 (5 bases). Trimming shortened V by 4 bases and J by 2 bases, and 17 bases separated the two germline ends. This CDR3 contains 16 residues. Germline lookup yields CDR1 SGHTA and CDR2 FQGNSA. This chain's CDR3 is CASSWTSGTVNYGYTF. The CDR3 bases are TGTGCCAGCAGCTGGACTAGCGGGACGGTCAACTATGGCTACACCTTC. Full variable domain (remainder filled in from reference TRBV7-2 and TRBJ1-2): GAGVSQSPSNKVTEKGKDVELRCDPISGHTALYWYRQSLGQGLEFLIYFQGNSAPDKSGLPSDRFSAERTGGSVSTLTIQRTQQEDSAVYLCASSWTSGTVNYGYTFGSGTRLTVV.